A single sample is the source of the 9 T cell receptor beta chains below, sequenced in a study of OX40 agonist ivuxolimab in advanced cancers. TCRdb's table, derived via immunoSEQ multiplex PCR, lists solely in-frame clones and lacks some. Among around 60,000 clones, 85% to 90% were seen once, and the ten largest hold approximately 0.8%. This specimen was CD4+ or CD8+ T cells sorted from blood, taken in a trial of the OX40 agonist ivuxolimab. These receptors were collected from an adult with an advanced solid tumor such as melanoma, head and neck, liver or kidney cancer.

A word on this clone: Without the conserved terminal phenylalanine or tryptophan, this CDR3 likely stems from a read error. The DNA is omitted, as the CDR3 cannot be located on it reliably, and the CDR3 follows TCRdb's listing. The gene calls are TRBV5-1 and TRBJ2-7. Germline CDR1 and CDR2: SGHRS and YFSETQ. The CDR3 is 11 residues long, counting both termini. The CDR3 sequence is CASSLETASQA.

The V call is TRBV5-1, the J call TRBJ2-6; D is unclear. The CDR3 extends over 16 amino acids. Trimming removed 0 bases at V and 0 bases at J, with 7 bases between. CDR1 and CDR2 from the germline V gene are SGHRS and YFSETQ. In DNA form, the CDR3 reads TGCGCCAGCAGCTTGGCCGGAAGCTCTGGGGCCAACGTCCTGACTTTC. Its protein is CASSLAGSSGANVLTF.

V and J are TRBV13 and TRBJ1-4; D ambiguous. Looked up from germline, CDR1 is PRHDT and CDR2 is FYEKMQ (reference sequence). V dropped 2 bases and J dropped 5 bases, with 6 bases sitting between them. CDR3 size: 13 residues. CDR3 sequence reads: CASSLWGNEKLFF. CDR3 in DNA: TGTGCCAGCAGCTTATGGGGAAATGAAAAACTGTTTTTT.

J is TRBJ2-2 and V is TRBV5-1, with TRBD2 as a possible D gene (5 bases). The germline V gene has CDR1 SGHRS and CDR2 YFSETQ. V was pared by 5 bases and J by 4 bases, with 9 bases between. The CDR3 has 13 residues. The chain's CDR3 is CASSRTGTGELFF. The DNA for the CDR3 is TGCGCCAGCAGTCGGACTGGCACCGGGGAGCTGTTTTTT.

The chain employs TRBV5-1 and TRBJ2-1, with TRBD2 as a possible D gene (6 bases). V gave up 4 bases and J gave up 8 bases, with 19 bases separating them. The CDR3 loop spans 15 amino acids. Germline CDR1 and CDR2: SGHRS and YFSETQ. The CDR3, as DNA: TGCGCCAGCAGCCCGACTAGTCGGGCGTTCGATGAGCAGTTCTTC. As protein: CASSPTSRAFDEQFF.

This chain connects TRBV6-6 to TRBJ2-1; the match to TRBD1 covers 7 bases. CDR3 length equals 15 residues. In germline, CDR1 is MNHNY, CDR2 SVGAGI (reference sequence). V shed 5 bases and J 7 bases; nucleotides not matched to a gene: 11. CDR3 DNA: TGTGCCAGCAGTGACCACCGGGGCAGGGGGAATGAGCAGTTCTTC. Protein product: CASSDHRGRGNEQFF.

The chain combines TRBV4-3 with TRBJ2-3; 11 nucleotides match TRBD2. J lost 0 bases, V lost 0 bases, and 2 bases had no gene match. The CDR3 extends over 17 amino acids. In germline, CDR1 is LGHNA, CDR2 YSLEER. This chain's CDR3 is CASSQEGTSGSTDTQYF. The CDR3 DNA reads as TGCGCCAGCAGCCAAGAAGGGACTAGCGGTAGCACAGATACGCAGTATTTT.

The V call is TRBV28, the J call TRBJ2-3, with 10 nucleotides matching TRBD1. This CDR3 is 14 amino acids long. Trimming removed 8 bases from V and 1 base from J; junction bases left unmatched: 3. The germline CDR1 and CDR2 sequences are MDHEN and SYDVKM. CDR3 loop: CASLGTGGTDTQYF. CDR3 nucleotide sequence: TGTGCCAGCCTGGGGACAGGGGGCACAGATACGCAGTATTTT. Using reference TRBV28 and TRBJ2-3 for the parts outside the CDR3, the full variable domain is DVKVTQSSRYLVKRTGEKVFLECVQDMDHENMFWYRQDPGLGLRLIYFSYDVKMKEKGDIPEGYSVSREKKERFSLILESASTNQTSMYLCASLGTGGTDTQYFGPGTRLTVL.

The chain is built from TRBV15 and TRBJ1-2, with 9 nucleotides matching TRBD1. V gave up 1 base and J gave up 0 bases; unmatched junction bases: 0. CDR1 is LNHNV, CDR2 YYDKDF, per germline (reference sequence). The CDR3 is made up of 15 amino acids. CDR3 sequence reads: CATSRGDRANYGYTF. DNA of the CDR3: TGTGCCACCAGCAGAGGGGACAGGGCTAACTATGGCTACACCTTC. Full variable domain (outside the CDR3, taken from reference TRBV15 and TRBJ1-2): DAMVIQNPRYQVTQFGKPVTLSCSQTLNHNVMYWYQQKSSQAPKLLFHYYDKDFNNEADTPDNFQSRRPNTSFCFLDIRSPGLGDTAMYLCATSRGDRANYGYTFGSGTRLTVV.